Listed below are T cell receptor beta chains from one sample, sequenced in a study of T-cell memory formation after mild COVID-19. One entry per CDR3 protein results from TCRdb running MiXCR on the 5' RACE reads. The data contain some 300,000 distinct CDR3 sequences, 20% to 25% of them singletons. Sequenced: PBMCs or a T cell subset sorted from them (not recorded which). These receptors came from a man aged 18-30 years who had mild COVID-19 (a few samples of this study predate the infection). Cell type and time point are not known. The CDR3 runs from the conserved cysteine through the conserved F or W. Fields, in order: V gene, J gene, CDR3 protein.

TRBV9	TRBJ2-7	CASSVSSGGSYEQYF
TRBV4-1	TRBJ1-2	CASSQVGAYGYTF
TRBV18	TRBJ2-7	CASSPETSGDASYEQYF
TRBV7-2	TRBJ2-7	CASSAPGAYEQYF
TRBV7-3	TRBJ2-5	CASSNGGAGQTQYF
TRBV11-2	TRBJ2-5	CASSLSAASETQYF
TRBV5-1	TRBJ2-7	CASSLALGGVSYEQYF
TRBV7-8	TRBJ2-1	CASSSMNSNEQFF
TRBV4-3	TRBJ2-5	CASSQPRLVVRETQYF
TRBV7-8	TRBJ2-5	CASSEQDWETQYF
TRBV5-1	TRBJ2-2	CASSFQQRTGEELFF
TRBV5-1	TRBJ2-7	CASRSAPGRDREQYF
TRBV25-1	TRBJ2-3	CASSVSGGPGDTQYF
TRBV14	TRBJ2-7	CASGPTTHEQYF
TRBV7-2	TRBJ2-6	CASSDRLGSGANVLTF
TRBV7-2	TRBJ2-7	CASTRYVAKEQYF
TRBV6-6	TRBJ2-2	CASSYPSRLDTGELFF
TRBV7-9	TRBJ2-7	CASSPGRNYEQYF
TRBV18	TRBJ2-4	CASSPDRSKNIQYF
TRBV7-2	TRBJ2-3	CASSQGFITPGDTQYF
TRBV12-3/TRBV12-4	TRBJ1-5	CASSFTEVTQPQHF
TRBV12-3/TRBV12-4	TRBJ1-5	CASSAQGNQPQHF
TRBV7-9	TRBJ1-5	CASSGATSNQPQHF
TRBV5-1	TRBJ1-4	CASSLSGGEEKLFF
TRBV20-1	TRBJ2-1	CSARQGYEQFF
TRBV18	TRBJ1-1	CASSPTGGGTFF
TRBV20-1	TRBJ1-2	CSASTFGREFVYTF
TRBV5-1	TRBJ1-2	CASSPEPDTDIYGYTF
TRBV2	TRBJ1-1	CATIKDLNTEAFF
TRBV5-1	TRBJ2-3	CASTSGQGMPDTQYF
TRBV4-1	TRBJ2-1	CASSQGMNAEQFF
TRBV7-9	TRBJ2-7	CASSSSTVYEQYF
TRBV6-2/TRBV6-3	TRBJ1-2	CASSEDRAGKYGYTF
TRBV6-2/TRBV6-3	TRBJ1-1	CASFTHTGEGTTEAFF
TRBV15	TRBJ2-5	CATSRDGTSGAGIYF
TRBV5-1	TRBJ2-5	CASSLGTGYETQYF
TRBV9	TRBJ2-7	CASSVGNSYEQYF
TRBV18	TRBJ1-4	CASSPQAGNEKLFF
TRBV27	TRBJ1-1	CASSQRVRGTEAFF